There are many counts of the clone carrying this T cell receptor beta chain. As yet, its antigen is unknown. This sample was included in a study of early T cells in non-severe SARS-CoV-2 infection. Across the whole study: The sequenced material was bulk RNA from unsorted whole blood, and its chains were unpaired. Findings of the study overall: VDJdb-based matching was biased toward anti-spike CD8 responses and missed private and CD4 specificities.

In the library, individual cDNA molecules carried attached unique molecular identifiers. TCRdb fed the 5' RACE reads into MiXCR, producing one record per CDR3 protein. The table shows about 63,000 distinct CDR3 sequences, with 13% occurring only once. This TCR came from an adult who was a healthcare worker with PCR-confirmed SARS-CoV-2 infection or an uninfected control (not recorded which). The sample was whole blood.

The CDR3 here is CASSPGVNTEAFF. For the CDR3, the DNA is TGTGCCAGCTCACCAGGGGTTAACACTGAAGCTTTCTTT. The chain links TRBV18 to TRBJ1-1; D uncertain. The CDR3 extends over 13 amino acids. Trimming took 2 bases from V and 2 from J, leaving 6 bases between them. Germline V gene data show CDR1 as KGHSH and CDR2 as LQKENI.